This T cell receptor beta chain originates from a study of neoadjuvant nivolumab and ipilimumab in lung cancer. The CDR3 totals 15 residues. Trimming removed 0 bases at V and 1 base at J, with 12 bases between. Germline CDR1 and CDR2: GTSNPN and SVGIG (reference sequence). Clones were read by immunoSEQ multiplex PCR, and TCRdb kept only the in-frame ones, dropping some. The sample contains more than 25,000 clones, around 83% of which appear only once. As for this clone: Its antigen is unknown.

Points from the study as a whole: Blood richness before therapy tracked richness in tumors resected after neoadjuvant therapy.

J is TRBJ1-1 and V is TRBV30, with D uncertain. The source material was tumor tissue, sampled after neoadjuvant nivolumab, alone or with ipilimumab, at or shortly before surgery. The TCR originated in an adult with non-small cell lung cancer. CDR3 sequence reads: CAWSVRSRQNTEAFF. In nucleotides, the CDR3 is TGTGCCTGGAGTGTACGGAGTCGGCAGAACACTGAAGCTTTCTTT. Full variable domain (rest looked up from reference TRBV30 and TRBJ1-1): SQTIHQWPATLVQPVGSPLSLECTVEGTSNPNLYWYRQAAGRGLQLLFYSVGIGQISSEVPQNLSASRPQDRQFILSSKKLLLSDSGFYLCAWSVRSRQNTEAFFGQGTRLTVV.